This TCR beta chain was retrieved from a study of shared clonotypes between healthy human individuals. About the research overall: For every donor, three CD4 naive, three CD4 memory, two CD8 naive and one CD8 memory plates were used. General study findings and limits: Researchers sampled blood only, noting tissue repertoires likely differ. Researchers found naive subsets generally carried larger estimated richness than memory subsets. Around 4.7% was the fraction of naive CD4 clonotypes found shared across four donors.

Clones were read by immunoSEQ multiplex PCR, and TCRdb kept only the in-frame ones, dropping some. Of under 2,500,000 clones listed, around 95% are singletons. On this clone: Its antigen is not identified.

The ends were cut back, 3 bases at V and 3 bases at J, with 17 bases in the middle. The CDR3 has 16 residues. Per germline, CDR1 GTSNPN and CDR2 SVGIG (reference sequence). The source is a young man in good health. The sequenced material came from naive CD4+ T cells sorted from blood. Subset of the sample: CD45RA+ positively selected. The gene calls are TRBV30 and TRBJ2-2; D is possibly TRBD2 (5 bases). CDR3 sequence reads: CAWSGPGLDYTGELFF. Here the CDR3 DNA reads TGTGCCTGGAGCGGACCTGGACTGGATTACACCGGGGAGCTGTTTTTT.